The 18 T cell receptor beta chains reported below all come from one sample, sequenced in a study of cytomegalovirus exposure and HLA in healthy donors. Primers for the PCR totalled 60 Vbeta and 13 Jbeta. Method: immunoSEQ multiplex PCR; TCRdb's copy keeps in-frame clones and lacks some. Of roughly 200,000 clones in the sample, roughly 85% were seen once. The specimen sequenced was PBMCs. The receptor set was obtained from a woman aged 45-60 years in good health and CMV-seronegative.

CDR3 in amino acids: CASSLGDSSSYEQYF. The CDR3 DNA sequence: TGTGCCAGCAGCTTGGGGGACAGTTCATCCTACGAGCAGTACTTC. The chain couples TRBV5-6 to TRBJ2-7; 7 bases align to TRBD1. The V gene end was trimmed by 0 bases and the J gene end by 1 base; junction bases not matched to a gene: 4. The CDR3 length is 15 residues. In germline, CDR1 is SGHDT, CDR2 YYEEEE.

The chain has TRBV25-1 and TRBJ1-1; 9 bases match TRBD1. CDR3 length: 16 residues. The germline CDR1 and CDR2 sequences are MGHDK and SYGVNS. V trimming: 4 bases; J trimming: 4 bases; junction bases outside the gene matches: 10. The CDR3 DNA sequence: TGTGCCAGCAGTGCCCAAGTCGGACAGGGGAGCACTGAAGCTTTCTTT. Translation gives CASSAQVGQGSTEAFF.

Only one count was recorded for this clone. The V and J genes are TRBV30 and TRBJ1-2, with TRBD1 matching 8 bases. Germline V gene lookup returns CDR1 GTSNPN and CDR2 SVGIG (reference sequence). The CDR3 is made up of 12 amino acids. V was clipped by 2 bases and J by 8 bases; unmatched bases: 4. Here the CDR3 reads CAWSRTGKGYTF. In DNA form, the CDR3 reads TGTGCCTGGAGTAGGACAGGGAAAGGCTACACCTTC. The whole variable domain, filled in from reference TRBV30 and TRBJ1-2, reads SQTIHQWPATLVQPVGSPLSLECTVEGTSNPNLYWYRQAAGRGLQLLFYSVGIGQISSEVPQNLSASRPQDRQFILSSKKLLLSDSGFYLCAWSRTGKGYTFGSGTRLTVV.

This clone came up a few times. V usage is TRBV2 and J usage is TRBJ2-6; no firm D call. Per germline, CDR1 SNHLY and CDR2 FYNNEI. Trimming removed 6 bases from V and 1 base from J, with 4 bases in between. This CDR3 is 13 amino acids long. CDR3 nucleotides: TGTGCCAGCAGCCCTTCTGGGGCCAACGTCCTGACTTTC. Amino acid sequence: CASSPSGANVLTF.

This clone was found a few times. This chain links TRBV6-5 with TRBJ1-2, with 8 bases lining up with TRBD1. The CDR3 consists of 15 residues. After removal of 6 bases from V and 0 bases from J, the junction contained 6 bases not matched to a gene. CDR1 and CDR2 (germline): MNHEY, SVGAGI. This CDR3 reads CASSPGTGANYGYTF. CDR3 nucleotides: TGTGCCAGCAGCCCTGGGACAGGTGCTAACTATGGCTACACCTTC.

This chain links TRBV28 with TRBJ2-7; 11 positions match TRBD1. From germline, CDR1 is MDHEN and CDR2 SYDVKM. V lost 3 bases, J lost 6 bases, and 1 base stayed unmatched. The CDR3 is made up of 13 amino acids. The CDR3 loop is CASSLDRGLEQYF. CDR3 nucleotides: TGTGCCAGCAGTTTGGACAGGGGGCTCGAGCAGTACTTC.

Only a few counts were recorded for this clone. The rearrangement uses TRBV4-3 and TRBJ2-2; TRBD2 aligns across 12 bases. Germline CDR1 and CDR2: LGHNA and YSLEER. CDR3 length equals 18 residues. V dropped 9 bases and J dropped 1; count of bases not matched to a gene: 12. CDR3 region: CASSIAPLAGGNTGELFF. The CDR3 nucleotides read TGCGCCAGTTCCATAGCCCCACTAGCGGGAGGGAACACCGGGGAGCTGTTTTTT.

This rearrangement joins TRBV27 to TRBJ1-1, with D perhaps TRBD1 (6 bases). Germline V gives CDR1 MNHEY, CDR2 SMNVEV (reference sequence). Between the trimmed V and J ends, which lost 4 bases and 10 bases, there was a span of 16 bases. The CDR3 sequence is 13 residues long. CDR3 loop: CASSSTNRVAAFF. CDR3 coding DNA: TGTGCCAGCAGTTCAACCAACAGGGTCGCAGCTTTCTTT.

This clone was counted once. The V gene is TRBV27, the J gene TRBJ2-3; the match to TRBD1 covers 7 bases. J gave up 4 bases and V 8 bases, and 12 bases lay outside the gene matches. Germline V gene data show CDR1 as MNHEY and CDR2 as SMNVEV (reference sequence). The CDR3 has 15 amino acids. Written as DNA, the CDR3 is TGTGCCAGCGGACTTAACAGGGGCGCGCCAGATACGCAGTATTTT. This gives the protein CASGLNRGAPDTQYF.

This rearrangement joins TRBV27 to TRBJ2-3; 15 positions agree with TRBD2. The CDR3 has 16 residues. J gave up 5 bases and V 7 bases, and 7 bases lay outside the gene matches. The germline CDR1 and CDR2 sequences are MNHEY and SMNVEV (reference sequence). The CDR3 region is CASNSGLAGGGDTQYF. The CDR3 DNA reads TGTGCCAGCAACTCGGGACTAGCGGGAGGCGGAGATACGCAGTATTTT.

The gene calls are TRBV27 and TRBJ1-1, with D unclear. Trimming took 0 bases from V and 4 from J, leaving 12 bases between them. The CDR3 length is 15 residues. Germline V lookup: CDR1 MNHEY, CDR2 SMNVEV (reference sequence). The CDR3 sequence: CASSLSHGFSTEAFF. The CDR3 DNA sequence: TGTGCCAGCAGTTTATCCCACGGGTTTAGCACTGAAGCTTTCTTT.

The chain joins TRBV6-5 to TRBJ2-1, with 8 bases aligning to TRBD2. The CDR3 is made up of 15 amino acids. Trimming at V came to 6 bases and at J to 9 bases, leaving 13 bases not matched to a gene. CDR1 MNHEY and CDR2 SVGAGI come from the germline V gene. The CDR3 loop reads CASRPGLARKVEQFF. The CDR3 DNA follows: TGTGCCAGCAGACCCGGACTAGCACGGAAGGTTGAGCAGTTCTTC.

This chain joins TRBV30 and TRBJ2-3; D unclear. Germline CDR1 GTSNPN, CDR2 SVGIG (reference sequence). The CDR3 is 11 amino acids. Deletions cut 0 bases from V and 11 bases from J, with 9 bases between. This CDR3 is CAWSVEAMQYF. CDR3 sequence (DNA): TGTGCCTGGAGTGTAGAAGCGATGCAGTATTTT.

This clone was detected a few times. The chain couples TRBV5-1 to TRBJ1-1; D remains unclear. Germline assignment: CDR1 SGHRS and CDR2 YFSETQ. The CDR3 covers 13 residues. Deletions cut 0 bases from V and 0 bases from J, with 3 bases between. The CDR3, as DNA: TGCGCCAGCAGCTTGGCTCTGAACACTGAAGCTTTCTTT. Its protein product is CASSLALNTEAFF.

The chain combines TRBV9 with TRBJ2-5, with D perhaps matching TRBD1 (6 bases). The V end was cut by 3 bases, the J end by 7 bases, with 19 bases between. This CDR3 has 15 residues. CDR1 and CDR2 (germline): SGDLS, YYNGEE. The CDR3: CASSATPVETGTQYF. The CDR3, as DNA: TGTGCCAGCAGCGCAACCCCCGTGGAGACAGGGACCCAGTACTTC.

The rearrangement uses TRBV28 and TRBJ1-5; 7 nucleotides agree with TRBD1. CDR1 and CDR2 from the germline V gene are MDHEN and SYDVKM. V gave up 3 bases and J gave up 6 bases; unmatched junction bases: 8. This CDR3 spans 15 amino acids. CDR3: CASSFSGGQGQPQHF. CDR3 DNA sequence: TGTGCCAGCAGTTTTTCAGGGGGGCAAGGTCAGCCCCAGCATTTT.

The CDR3 loop is CALGGSSYNEQFF. For the CDR3, the DNA is TGTGCCCTCGGGGGGAGCTCCTACAATGAGCAGTTCTTC. This rearrangement joins TRBV7-9 to TRBJ2-1; 7 positions agree with TRBD2. After removal of 11 bases from V and 0 bases from J, the junction contained 4 bases not matched to a gene. The germline V gene has CDR1 SEHNR and CDR2 FQNEAQ (reference sequence). The CDR3 loop spans 13 amino acids.

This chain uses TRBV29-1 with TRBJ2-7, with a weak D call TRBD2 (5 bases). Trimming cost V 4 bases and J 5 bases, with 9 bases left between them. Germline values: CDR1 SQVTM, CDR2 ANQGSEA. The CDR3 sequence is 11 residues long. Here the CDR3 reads CSVVLVHEQYF. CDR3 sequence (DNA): TGCAGCGTTGTACTAGTCCACGAGCAGTACTTC.